This T cell receptor beta chain was sequenced for a study of PD-L1 blockade in urothelial cancer. About the study: After treatment start, blood was analyzed at 3 weeks (second dose) and at 6 weeks.

The CDR3 loop spans 14 amino acids. Germline loops: CDR1 MGHRA, CDR2 YSYEKL. Between the trimmed V and J ends, which lost 6 bases and 4 bases, there was a span of 15 bases. Assay: immunoSEQ multiplex PCR; the TCRdb copy retains only in-frame clones and omits some. Among tens of thousands of clones, more than 65% were seen once, and the ten largest hold around 3.7%. The patients had locally advanced or metastatic urothelial carcinoma. Points from the study as a whole: Tumor-linked clones in blood grew more by 3 weeks in durable-benefit patients.

About this clone: The antigen is not known.

The chain uses TRBV4-1 and TRBJ1-1, with D maybe TRBD1 (5 bases). This sample comprised PBMCs, obtained around atezolizumab (anti-PD-L1) treatment. The source of this sequence is a man between 65 and 85 years old with urothelial cancer. The CDR3 bases are TGCGCCAGCAGGGGGACTTTAAAGGGCACTGAAGCTTTCTTT. As protein: CASRGTLKGTEAFF.